The present TCR beta chain was sequenced within a study of HIV-infected patients and healthy controls. This clonotype occurred a few times. CDR1 and CDR2 from the germline V gene are MDHEN and SYDVKM. The CDR3 is made up of 11 amino acids. The V and J ends lost 3 bases and 7 bases respectively, with 5 bases between them. TCRdb redid the calling of the 5' RACE reads with MiXCR, one entry per CDR3 protein. The sample holds about 67,000 distinct CDR3 sequences, approximately 15% seen once. V usage is TRBV28 and J usage is TRBJ2-3; D is unclear. The specimen was CD4+ T cells from blood. This TCR was sampled from a human donor in good health. The CDR3 protein is CASSLRNTQYF. CDR3 in DNA: TGTGCCAGCAGTTTGAGGAATACGCAGTATTTT.